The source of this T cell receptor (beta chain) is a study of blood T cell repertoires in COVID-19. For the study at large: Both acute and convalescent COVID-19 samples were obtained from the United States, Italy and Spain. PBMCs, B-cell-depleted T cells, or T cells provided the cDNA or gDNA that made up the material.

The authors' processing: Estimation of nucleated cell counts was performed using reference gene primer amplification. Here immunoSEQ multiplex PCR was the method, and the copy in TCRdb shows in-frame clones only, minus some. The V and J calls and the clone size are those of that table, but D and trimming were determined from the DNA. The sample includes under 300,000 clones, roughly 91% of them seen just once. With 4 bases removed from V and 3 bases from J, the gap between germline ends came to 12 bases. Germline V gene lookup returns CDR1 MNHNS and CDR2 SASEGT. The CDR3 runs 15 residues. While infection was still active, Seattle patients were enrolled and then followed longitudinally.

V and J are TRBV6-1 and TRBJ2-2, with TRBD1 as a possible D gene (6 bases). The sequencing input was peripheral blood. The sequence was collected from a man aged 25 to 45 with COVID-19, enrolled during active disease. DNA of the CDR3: TGTGCCAGCAGTGCCAGGGGCGTCGACACCGGGGAGCTGTTTTTT. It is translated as CASSARGVDTGELFF.